The rows below give T cell receptor beta chains drawn from one sample of a study of blood T cell repertoires in COVID-19. Clones were sequenced by immunoSEQ multiplex PCR, and TCRdb holds only the in-frame ones, with some missing. The repertoire includes more than 200,000 clones, over 85% of them detected once, and 3.5% to 4% sits in the top ten. The source material was PBMCs or T cells enriched from blood (not recorded which). Receptor source: a woman aged 25 to 45 with acute COVID-19. The CDR3 runs from the conserved cysteine through the conserved F or W. A D gene is named only where the DNA matches it firmly. The size entry is marked missing in some rows and otherwise reads once, few, many or a size class.

TRBJ2-1,TRBD2,-,TRBV6-4,CASSDEFSGGTYNEQFF,TGTGCCAGCAGTGACGAGTTTAGCGGGGGGACCTACAATGAGCAGTTCTTC
TRBJ2-3,TRBD2,-,TRBV25-1,CASSGGTSGGDTQYF,TGTGCCAGCAGTGGGGGGACTAGCGGGGGCGATACGCAGTATTTT
TRBJ1-6,TRBD1,-,TRBV2,CASSMGQPNNSPLHF,TGTGCCAGCAGCATGGGACAGCCGAATAATTCACCCCTCCACTTT
TRBJ2-1,TRBD2,-,TRBV7-3,CASSQTSGGYSEQFF,TGTGCCAGCAGCCAGACTAGCGGGGGTTACAGCGAGCAGTTCTTC
TRBJ2-2,TRBD1,once,TRBV15,CATPGQGNTGELFF,TGTGCCACCCCGGGACAGGGGAACACCGGGGAGCTGTTTTTT
TRBJ2-3,TRBD2,-,TRBV11-3,CASSSRTSGIDTQYF,TGTGCCAGCAGCTCCCGGACTAGCGGTATAGATACGCAGTATTTT
TRBJ2-7,TRBD2,-,TRBV2,CASSLSGAASYEQYF,TGTGCCAGCAGTTTGAGCGGGGCTGCCTCCTACGAGCAGTACTTC
TRBJ1-1,-,-,TRBV6-5,CASKDRWNTEAFF,TGTGCCAGCAAGGACAGATGGAACACTGAAGCTTTCTTT
TRBJ2-3,-,-,TRBV9,CASSPGTDTQYF,TGTGCCAGCTCCCCCGGCACAGATACGCAGTATTTT
TRBJ2-3,-,few,TRBV6-2/TRBV6-3,CASSLSTFIPDTQYF,TGTGCCAGCAGTCTCTCTACCTTCATCCCGGATACGCAGTATTTT
TRBJ1-5,TRBD1,-,TRBV28,CASTGQIFNSNQPQHF,TGTGCCAGCACGGGACAGATTTTTAATAGCAATCAGCCCCAGCATTTT
TRBJ1-6,TRBD1,-,TRBV2,CASRLTGIDSPLHF,TGTGCCAGCAGGCTGACAGGGATTGATTCACCCCTCCACTTT
TRBJ1-1,TRBD1,-,TRBV19,CASRGQGDTEAFF,TGTGCCAGCAGGGGACAGGGTGATACTGAAGCTTTCTTT
TRBJ1-1,-,-,TRBV25-1,CASKAGTEAFF,TGTGCCAGCAAGGCAGGAACTGAAGCTTTCTTT
TRBJ2-3,-,-,TRBV4-1,CASSQGLAITDTQYF,TGCGCCAGCAGCCAAGGGCTAGCGATCACAGATACGCAGTATTTT
TRBJ2-1,TRBD2,-,TRBV7-2,CASSPWRGGAGYNEQFF,TGTGCCAGCAGCCCGTGGCGGGGGGGAGCGGGATACAATGAGCAGTTCTTC
TRBJ2-5,-,once,TRBV6-5,CASSRTDRREGPQYF,TGTGCCAGCAGCCGCACCGACAGAAGAGAAGGGCCCCAGTACTTC
TRBJ1-4,TRBD1,once,TRBV3-1/TRBV3-2,CASTLMGQSNEKLFF,TGTGCCAGCACCCTGATGGGACAGAGTAATGAAAAACTGTTTTTT
TRBJ1-5,TRBD1,-,TRBV30,CAWSPIHRGPQHF,TGTGCCTGGAGTCCCATACACAGGGGGCCCCAGCATTTT
TRBJ2-1,TRBD2,-,TRBV11-3,CASSLSTSGGSEQFF,TGTGCCAGCAGCTTATCTACTAGCGGGGGGAGTGAGCAGTTCTTC
TRBJ1-1,TRBD1,-,TRBV5-4,CASSSRDRSNTEAFF,TGTGCCAGCAGCAGTAGGGACAGATCGAACACTGAAGCTTTCTTT
TRBJ2-4,-,-,TRBV5-1,CASRLDGQNIQYF,TGCGCCAGCAGATTGGACGGTCAAAACATTCAGTACTTC
TRBJ2-5,-,-,TRBV10-3,CAISESARRGGETQYF,TGTGCCATCAGTGAGTCTGCGAGGAGAGGCGGCGAGACCCAGTACTTC
TRBJ1-6,-,once,TRBV5-4,CASSPAGPEAYNSPLHF,TGTGCCAGCAGCCCGGCAGGGCCCGAAGCCTATAATTCACCCCTCCACTTT
TRBJ2-5,TRBD1,-,TRBV6-1,CASSEQGQVKETQYF,TGTGCCAGCAGTGAGCAGGGACAGGTCAAAGAGACCCAGTACTTC
TRBJ2-3,-,-,TRBV7-9,CASSRLSTDTQYF,TGTGCCAGCAGTCGACTGAGCACAGATACGCAGTATTTT
TRBJ2-3,TRBD2,-,TRBV7-8,CASSSLIGGSTDTQYF,TGTGCCAGCAGCTCCCTGATCGGGGGGAGCACAGATACGCAGTATTTT
TRBJ2-7,-,-,TRBV10-3,CAISAGTSWTYEQYF,TGTGCCATCTCGGCCGGGACTTCCTGGACCTACGAGCAGTACTTC
TRBJ1-5,TRBD1,few,TRBV30,CACTRTGGGFDQPQHF,TGTGCCTGTACGCGGACAGGGGGAGGCTTCGATCAGCCCCAGCATTTT
TRBJ2-2,-,-,TRBV7-9,CASSPRGGADGELFF,TGTGCCAGCAGCCCCAGAGGGGGTGCTGACGGGGAGCTGTTTTTT
TRBJ2-5,TRBD2,-,TRBV6-4,CASSPTTSGGQETQYF,TGTGCCAGCAGTCCCACCACTAGCGGGGGACAAGAGACCCAGTACTTC
TRBJ1-4,TRBD1,-,TRBV5-1,CASSLAGQGLTNEKLFF,TGCGCCAGCAGCTTGGCGGGACAGGGACTAACTAATGAAAAACTGTTTTTT
TRBJ1-2,TRBD1,few,TRBV6-6,CASSYGTGEPGGYTF,TGTGCCAGCAGTTACGGGACAGGGGAGCCCGGTGGCTACACCTTC
TRBJ1-2,-,-,TRBV19,CASSILETKSGYTF,TGTGCCAGTAGTATTCTCGAGACTAAGTCTGGCTACACCTTC
TRBJ2-7,TRBD1,few,TRBV7-9,CASSFGQGGKIEQYF,TGTGCCAGCAGCTTCGGACAGGGGGGTAAGATAGAGCAGTACTTC
TRBJ2-7,TRBD2,-,TRBV27,CASSLGTRRYF,TGTGCCAGCAGTTTAGGGACTAGAAGATACTTC
TRBJ1-6,-,-,TRBV7-5,CARSFYHRQGSDSPLHF,TGTGCCAGAAGCTTCTATCACAGACAGGGTAGTGATTCACCCCTCCACTTT
TRBJ2-2,TRBD1,-,TRBV5-1,CASSFRTGGNSGELFF,TGCGCCAGCAGCTTCCGGACAGGGGGCAATTCCGGGGAGCTGTTTTTT
TRBJ1-1,-,-,TRBV2,CASSGQNPEAFF,TGTGCCAGCAGTGGACAGAACCCTGAAGCTTTCTTT